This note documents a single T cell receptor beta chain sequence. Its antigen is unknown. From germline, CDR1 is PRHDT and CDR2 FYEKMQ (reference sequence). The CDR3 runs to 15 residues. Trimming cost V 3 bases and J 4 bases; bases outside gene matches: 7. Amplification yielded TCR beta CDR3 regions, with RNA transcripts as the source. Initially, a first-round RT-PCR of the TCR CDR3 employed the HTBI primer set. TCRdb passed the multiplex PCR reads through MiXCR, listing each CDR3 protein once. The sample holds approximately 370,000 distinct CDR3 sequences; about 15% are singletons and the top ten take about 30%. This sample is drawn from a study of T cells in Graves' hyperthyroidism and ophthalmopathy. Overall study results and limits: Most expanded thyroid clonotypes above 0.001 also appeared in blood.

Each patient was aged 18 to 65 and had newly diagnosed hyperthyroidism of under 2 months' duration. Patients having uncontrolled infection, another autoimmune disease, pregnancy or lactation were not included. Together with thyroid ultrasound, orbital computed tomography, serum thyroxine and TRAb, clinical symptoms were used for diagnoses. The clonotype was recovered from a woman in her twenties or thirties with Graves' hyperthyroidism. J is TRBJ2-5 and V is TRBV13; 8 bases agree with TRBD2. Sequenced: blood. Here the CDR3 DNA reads TGTGCCAGCAGCTTTAGCGGGAAGTCGGCAGAGACCCAGTACTTC. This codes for CASSFSGKSAETQYF.